These 2 T cell receptor beta chains came from one sample sequenced in a study of T cell responses to AZD1222 COVID-19 vaccine. Measured with immunoSEQ multiplex PCR; TCRdb has only the in-frame clones, and not every one. The sample contains 45,000 to 60,000 clones, around 89% of which appear only once. The material sequenced was peripheral blood, taken on day 0 of AZD1222 vaccination. Receptors originate from an adult in good health.

V is TRBV19 and J is TRBJ2-2; D is unclear. Germline V gene data show CDR1 as LNHDA and CDR2 as SQIVND (reference sequence). There are 12 residues in the CDR3. V lost 6 bases and J lost 4, with 6 bases in between. CDR3 amino acids: CASSWATGELFF. For the CDR3, the DNA is TGTGCCAGTAGCTGGGCCACCGGGGAGCTGTTTTTT.

This chain joins TRBV27 and TRBJ2-3, with a possible D match to TRBD2 (6 bases). CDR1 and CDR2 from the germline V gene are MNHEY and SMNVEV (reference sequence). The CDR3 loop spans 14 amino acids. Trimming took 3 bases from V and 6 from J, leaving 13 bases between them. This CDR3 is CASSFWRGWDTQYF. The CDR3 bases are TGTGCCAGCAGTTTTTGGAGGGGATGGGATACGCAGTATTTT.